This entry lists 31 T cell receptor beta chains sequenced from one sample in a study of CD8 T cells in ankylosing spondylitis (TCRdb year 2017). The full study reports these points: A TCR beta motif of several highly homologous amino acid variants appeared characteristic of blood from ankylosing spondylitis patients.

Library generation was performed with 5' RACE. The reads were generated on an Illumina HiSeq 2500. In TCRdb, the public reads were trimmed at Q25 with fastp and aligned with MiXCR, with productive beta chains retained. Rows merge per CDR3 protein into single entries with the most common DNA and genes. The sample table lists 350,000 to 450,000 distinct CDR3 sequences, 25% to 30% of them with a count of one. Together, the top ten hold over 0.8% of the sample. The antigens of these receptors remain unknown. The source material was blood, either unsorted or a sorted T cell fraction (not recorded which). Receptor source: a male donor with ankylosing spondylitis.

The genes are TRBV25-1 and TRBJ1-5; possibly TRBD1 for D (6 bases). Trimming cost V 4 bases and J 2 bases, with 9 bases left between them. The CDR3 sequence is 14 residues long. Looked up from germline, CDR1 is MGHDK and CDR2 is SYGVNS. CDR3 DNA sequence: TGTGCCAGCAGTGGGACAGATCGCAATCAGCCCCAGCATTTT. Protein product: CASSGTDRNQPQHF.

The CDR3 here is CASSLVVDSQGEQFF. The CDR3 DNA is TGTGCCAGCAGCCTAGTCGTCGATAGCCAGGGTGAGCAGTTCTTC. This sequence joins TRBV4-2 and TRBJ2-1, with TRBD1 as a possible D gene (5 bases). Trimming took 4 bases from V and 9 from J, leaving 19 bases between them. Per the germline V gene, CDR1 is LGHNA and CDR2 is YNFKEQ. The CDR3 has 15 amino acids.

This clonotype was counted only a few times. V is TRBV20-1 and J is TRBJ1-5; possibly TRBD1 for D (6 bases). Trimming cost V 3 bases and J 3 bases, with 12 bases left between them. Germline CDR1 and CDR2: DFQATT and SNEGSKA (reference sequence). This CDR3 is 14 amino acids long. The CDR3 DNA follows: TGCAGTGCTAGTTTCAGGGGCAACAATCAGCCCCAGCATTTT. The encoded protein is CSASFRGNNQPQHF.

This chain connects TRBV4-1 to TRBJ2-2, with a possible D match to TRBD2 (5 bases). With 0 bases removed from V and 7 bases from J, the gap between germline ends came to 12 bases. Per germline, CDR1 MGHRA and CDR2 YSYEKL. The CDR3 is made up of 15 amino acids. The DNA of the CDR3 is TGCGCCAGCAGCCAAGAAACGGGGTATTTCGGGGAGCTGTTTTTT. Translating it yields CASSQETGYFGELFF.

This clonotype came up a few times. This chain connects TRBV28 to TRBJ1-4, with D possibly matching TRBD1 (5 bases). There are 20 residues in the CDR3. Germline loops: CDR1 MDHEN, CDR2 SYDVKM. Trimming took off 6 bases at V and 0 bases at J, with 26 bases between the two ends. CDR3 nucleotides: TGTGCCAGCAGGACCAATAATGACCCGGGGGGGTTCACAACTAATGAAAAACTGTTTTTT. Protein sequence: CASRTNNDPGGFTTNEKLFF.

This clonotype was picked up a small number of times. The chain joins TRBV6-5 to TRBJ1-6, with TRBD1 matching over 7 bases. Germline CDR1 MNHEY, CDR2 SVGAGI. The CDR3 extends over 15 amino acids. The V and J ends lost 2 bases and 6 bases, in that order; junction bases with no gene match: 4. Written as DNA, the CDR3 is TGTGCCAGCAGTTACCGACAGGGACTTAATTCACCCCTCCACTTT. It yields the protein CASSYRQGLNSPLHF.

In nucleotides, the CDR3 is TGTGCCTGGAGTAATACAGGGGGAGGCTACACCTTC. Translating gives CAWSNTGGGYTF. The chain uses TRBV30 and TRBJ1-2; TRBD1 agrees at 8 bases. The junction had 4 bases not matched to a gene; V was cut back by 2 bases and J by 8 bases. The CDR3 length is 12 residues. Germline loops: CDR1 GTSNPN, CDR2 SVGIG (reference sequence).

The genes are TRBV11-2 and TRBJ2-5; no clear D. Per the germline V gene, CDR1 is SGHAT and CDR2 is FQNNGV. The CDR3 is 12 residues long. V lost 5 bases and J 5 bases, leaving 9 bases between the germline ends. CDR3 residues: CASSVVDETQYF. The CDR3 nucleotides read TGTGCCAGCAGCGTGGTGGATGAGACCCAGTACTTC.

The chain uses TRBV5-1 and TRBJ1-1; no reliable D call. This CDR3 has 15 residues. Germline V gives CDR1 SGHRS, CDR2 YFSETQ. The V and J ends lost 4 bases and 1 base respectively, with 14 bases between them. CDR3 sequence (DNA): TGCGCCAGCAGCCCCCGGTCGGCGGGGAACACTGAAGCTTTCTTT. Translating it yields CASSPRSAGNTEAFF.

The V and J genes are TRBV3-1 and TRBJ2-5, with no clear D. Germline V gene lookup returns CDR1 LGHDT and CDR2 YNNKEL (reference sequence). V was pared by 4 bases and J by 2 bases, with 11 bases between. The CDR3 spans 14 residues. In nucleotides, the CDR3 is TGTGCCAGCAGCCCCCCCGGAATTCAAGAGACCCAGTACTTC. Protein: CASSPPGIQETQYF.

This chain uses TRBV12-3 or TRBV12-4 with TRBJ2-2; D unresolved. Trimming cost V 2 bases and J 7 bases, with 8 bases left between them. The CDR3 is 13 residues long. CDR3 residues: CASSLRDSGELFF. As DNA, the CDR3 is TGTGCCAGCAGTTTAAGGGATAGCGGGGAGCTGTTTTTT.

This clonotype was picked up a small number of times. This chain links TRBV7-6 with TRBJ2-1; 11 positions agree with TRBD2. The CDR3 runs 17 residues. Germline lookup yields CDR1 SGHVS and CDR2 FNYEAQ. Trimming took 5 bases from V and 6 from J; bases not matched to a gene: 12. CDR3 loop: CASSPNSGRAVFNEQFF. The CDR3 DNA reads TGTGCCAGCAGCCCAAATAGCGGGAGGGCCGTTTTCAATGAGCAGTTCTTC. Full variable domain (rest looked up from reference TRBV7-6 and TRBJ2-1): GAGVSQSPRYKVTKRGQDVALRCDPISGHVSLYWYRQALGQGPEFLTYFNYEAQQDKSGLPNDRFSAERPEGSISTLTIQRTEQRDSAMYRCASSPNSGRAVFNEQFFGPGTRLTVL.

This clonotype was counted a few times. The rearrangement links TRBV4-1 to TRBJ1-2; 8 nucleotides agree with TRBD1. V trimming: 3 bases; J trimming: 7 bases; junction bases outside the gene matches: 4. The CDR3 is 13 residues long. The germline V gene encodes CDR1 MGHRA and CDR2 YSYEKL. In DNA form, the CDR3 reads TGCGCCAGCAGCCATGAAGACAGGGGTGGCTACACCTTC. Translating gives CASSHEDRGGYTF.

This clonotype appeared a few times. The V gene is TRBV20-1, the J gene TRBJ2-2, with 8 bases matching TRBD2. The CDR3 runs 14 residues. The germline V gene has CDR1 DFQATT and CDR2 SNEGSKA (reference sequence). Germline trimming cut 5 bases from V and 3 bases from J; bases unmatched to any gene: 5. CDR3 region: CSAQSGRYTGELFF. The CDR3 DNA sequence: TGCAGTGCTCAAAGCGGGAGATACACCGGGGAGCTGTTTTTT.

The V gene is TRBV3-1, the J gene TRBJ1-4; D call uncertain. The CDR3 is made up of 16 amino acids. Germline V gene data show CDR1 as LGHDT and CDR2 as YNNKEL (reference sequence). V lost 5 bases and J lost 4, with 17 bases in between. CDR3 amino acids: CASSSRGGGHNEKLFF. The CDR3 region has the DNA TGTGCCAGCAGCTCCCGGGGTGGAGGGCATAATGAAAAACTGTTTTTT. The variable domain in full, completed from reference TRBV3-1 and TRBJ1-4, reads DTAVSQTPKYLVTQMGNDKSIKCEQNLGHDTMYWYKQDSKKFLKIMFSYNNKELIINETVPNRFSPKSPDKAHLNLHINSLELGDSAVYFCASSSRGGGHNEKLFFGSGTQLSVL.

This clonotype was counted between two and nine times. This chain uses TRBV4-1 with TRBJ2-3, with 8 bases lining up with TRBD2. V gave up 8 bases and J gave up 4 bases; unmatched junction bases: 8. The CDR3 spans 14 residues. Germline lookup yields CDR1 MGHRA and CDR2 YSYEKL. The CDR3 here is CASRKREGADTQYF. CDR3 nucleotide sequence: TGCGCCAGCCGAAAACGGGAGGGGGCAGATACGCAGTATTTT.

The sample holds many counts of this clonotype. This rearrangement joins TRBV5-1 to TRBJ2-1; D gene uncertain. Trimming removed 0 bases from V and 5 bases from J, with 6 bases in between. This CDR3 is built from 13 residues. CDR1 and CDR2 (germline): SGHRS, YFSETQ. The CDR3 bases are TGCGCCAGCAGCTTGGGTCCGAACAATGAGCAGTTCTTC. Translating gives CASSLGPNNEQFF.

The rearrangement links TRBV10-3 to TRBJ2-1, with 10 nucleotides matching TRBD2. Per the germline V gene, CDR1 is ENHRY and CDR2 is SYGVKD. The CDR3 runs to 16 residues. J was trimmed by 4 bases and V by 8 bases; bases with no gene match: 11. The CDR3 spells CAIGGSSSGSYNEQFF. Written as DNA, the CDR3 is TGTGCCATCGGGGGCTCTTCTAGCGGGAGTTACAATGAGCAGTTCTTC.

The genes are TRBV6-1 and TRBJ1-1; D uncertain. The CDR3 runs to 14 residues. V was clipped by 3 bases and J by 0 bases, with 8 bases between them. CDR1 and CDR2 (germline): MNHNS, SASEGT. CDR3 bases: TGTGCCAGCAGTGAGTTGGGAATGAACACTGAAGCTTTCTTT. This codes for CASSELGMNTEAFF.

This clonotype was detected a few times. The J gene is TRBJ2-3, the V gene TRBV5-6; D is unclear. The CDR3 is 17 residues long. Trimming cost V 0 bases and J 2 bases, with 16 bases left between them. CDR1 is SGHDT and CDR2 is YYEEEE in the germline V gene. CDR3 sequence: CASSLGPVMRHTDTQYF. In nucleotides, the CDR3 is TGTGCCAGCAGCTTGGGGCCCGTGATGCGTCACACAGATACGCAGTATTTT.

This clonotype appeared many times. V gene TRBV11-2 combines with J gene TRBJ2-2; 13 bases agree with TRBD2. Per the germline V gene, CDR1 is SGHAT and CDR2 is FQNNGV. The CDR3 is 15 amino acids. Losses at the gene ends were 5 bases for V and 4 bases for J; bases not matched to a gene: 1. CDR3 residues: CASSRLAGGTGELFF. The CDR3 DNA reads as TGTGCCAGCAGCAGACTAGCGGGAGGCACCGGGGAGCTGTTTTTT.

This clonotype occurred a few times. The V gene is TRBV5-1, the J gene TRBJ2-7, with 8 positions matching TRBD1. CDR1 and CDR2 from the germline V gene are SGHRS and YFSETQ. This CDR3 is built from 15 residues. The V and J ends lost 7 bases and 2 bases, in that order; junction bases with no gene match: 11. The CDR3 reads CASGTRTGIPYEQYF. CDR3 in DNA: TGCGCCAGCGGAACCCGGACAGGGATCCCCTACGAGCAGTACTTC.

The rearrangement joins TRBV9 to TRBJ2-3, with a possible D match to TRBD2 (6 bases). The germline V and J ends were trimmed by 4 bases and 3 bases, with 15 bases remaining between them. Looked up from germline, CDR1 is SGDLS and CDR2 is YYNGEE. CDR3 length: 15 amino acids. The CDR3 loop is CASSPRPGGTDTQYF. CDR3 nucleotides: TGTGCCAGCAGCCCTCGGCCTGGGGGGACAGATACGCAGTATTTT.

V is TRBV12-3 or TRBV12-4 and J is TRBJ1-6; possibly TRBD1 for D (5 bases). The V end was cut by 8 bases, the J end by 7 bases, with 15 bases between. CDR3 size: 14 residues. CDR3 residues: CASSQVTENSPLHF. The CDR3, as DNA: TGTGCCAGCTCACAGGTTACCGAAAATTCACCCCTCCACTTT.

This clonotype was counted only a few times. The V gene is TRBV7-2, the J gene TRBJ2-3, with 10 bases identical to TRBD2. The CDR3 runs to 19 residues. V shed 0 bases, J shed 9 bases, and the junction held 18 bases outside the gene matches. Per the germline V gene, CDR1 is SGHTA and CDR2 is FQGNSA. In DNA form, the CDR3 reads TGTGCCAGCAGCTTAGCGCTTCAAACGGGACTAGCGCCCCGGGCGACGCAGTATTTT. Residues: CASSLALQTGLAPRATQYF.

The chain has TRBV20-1 and TRBJ2-5, with a possible D match to TRBD1 (6 bases). The CDR3 has 13 residues. Looked up from germline, CDR1 is DFQATT and CDR2 is SNEGSKA (reference sequence). V lost 2 bases and J 5 bases, leaving 12 bases between the germline ends. The CDR3 DNA sequence: TGCAGTGCTAGAATCAGGGGATTGGAGACCCAGTACTTC. This translates into CSARIRGLETQYF.

The chain has TRBV6-2 or TRBV6-3 and TRBJ1-1; D not certain. The V gene lost 1 base and the J gene lost 5 bases, with 11 bases spanning the gap. Germline CDR1 is MNHEY and CDR2 is SVGEGT. This CDR3 spans 14 amino acids. CDR3 in DNA: TGTGCCAGCAGTTACTTAGTGCCCACTACTGAAGCTTTCTTT. It yields the protein CASSYLVPTTEAFF.

This chain connects TRBV18 to TRBJ2-1, with 7 bases matching TRBD2. This CDR3 is built from 14 residues. Germline lookup yields CDR1 KGHSH and CDR2 LQKENI. The V gene end was trimmed by 1 base and the J gene end by 6 bases; junction bases not matched to a gene: 3. CDR3 nucleotides: TGTGCCAGCTCACCACAGGGACTATCCAATGAGCAGTTCTTC. Its translation is CASSPQGLSNEQFF.

The chain joins TRBV25-1 to TRBJ1-2; tentative D call: TRBD1 (5 bases). The germline gives CDR1 MGHDK, CDR2 SYGVNS. The V gene lost 3 bases and the J gene lost 2 bases, with 7 bases spanning the gap. The CDR3 runs 13 residues. The CDR3 DNA sequence: TGTGCCAGCAGTGATCCAGGGAACTATGGCTACACCTTC. It specifies CASSDPGNYGYTF.

The chain combines TRBV20-1 with TRBJ1-5; D might be TRBD1 (5 bases). The CDR3 is 11 residues long. Trimming took 3 bases from V and 9 from J, leaving 9 bases between them. CDR1 is DFQATT and CDR2 is SNEGSKA in the germline V gene (reference sequence). Here the CDR3 reads CSARIGAPQHF. CDR3 DNA sequence: TGCAGTGCTAGGATTGGGGCGCCCCAGCATTTT.

The genes are TRBV24-1 and TRBJ2-1; 8 positions match TRBD1. The CDR3 spans 15 residues. J gave up 6 bases and V 5 bases, and 8 bases lay outside the gene matches. The germline V gene encodes CDR1 KGHDR and CDR2 SFDVKD. The CDR3 sequence is CATSGRTGMRNEQFF. CDR3 sequence (DNA): TGTGCCACCAGTGGGAGGACAGGGATGCGCAATGAGCAGTTCTTC.